This entry is about one TCR beta chain. 13 Jbeta primers and 60 Vbeta primers were used for the PCR. Sequenced by immunoSEQ multiplex PCR; TCRdb stores in-frame clones only, minus some. The table lists 150,000 or so clones, approximately 74% of them singletons, with 2.8% in the top ten. This entry comes from a study of cytomegalovirus exposure and HLA in healthy donors. The CDR3 sequence is 14 residues long. Germline V gives CDR1 LNHDA, CDR2 SQIVND (reference sequence). V lost 5 bases and J lost 5; bases outside the gene matches: 4. Sequences were obtained from PBMCs. The clonotype originates from a man younger than 30 in good health and CMV-seronegative. The chain uses TRBV19 and TRBJ2-1, with 9 bases lining up with TRBD2. The CDR3 spells CASSRLAVNNEQFF. In DNA, the CDR3 is TGTGCCAGTAGTCGACTAGCGGTGAACAATGAGCAGTTCTTC.